Below are 16 T cell receptor beta chains sequenced from a single sample in a study of T cell responses to AZD1222 COVID-19 vaccine (dated by TCRdb to the early 2020s). Read against the paper, the sample's time point label means: about 28 days (+/-7) after the second vaccine dose. Library creation used the immunoSEQ multiplex PCR assay. The table was pulled from immuneACCESS by TCRdb, which kept in-frame rearrangements only. Such tables lose some clones; where checked, under half of the loss comes from unresolved V genes, and the rest has no known cause. Across this sample there are around 100,000 clones, with around 85% seen only once. The top ten constitute about 4.6% of the sample. Material: peripheral blood, obtained 28 days after the second AZD1222 dose. The receptors were sampled from an adult who received the AZD1222 COVID-19 vaccine.

V is TRBV28 and J is TRBJ2-1; D remains ambiguous. Germline CDR1 and CDR2: MDHEN and SYDVKM. There are 15 residues in the CDR3. Trimming removed 6 bases from V and 4 bases from J, with 16 bases in between. The CDR3 sequence is CASRGSLSLYNEQFF. The CDR3, as DNA: TGTGCCAGCAGGGGATCCCTCAGTCTATACAATGAGCAGTTCTTC.

In this sample, this clone turned up once. This chain joins TRBV5-1 and TRBJ1-2; D may be TRBD1 (5 bases). The CDR3 totals 15 residues. V was pared by 1 base and J by 8 bases, with 18 bases between. Per the germline V gene, CDR1 is SGHRS and CDR2 is YFSETQ. CDR3 amino acids: CASSLNTGPQRGYTF. CDR3 nucleotides: TGCGCCAGCAGCTTGAATACAGGACCCCAGAGGGGCTACACCTTC.

The rearrangement uses TRBV5-6 and TRBJ2-3; the D gene is possibly TRBD2 (5 bases). The V end was cut by 5 bases, the J end by 1 base, with 11 bases between. The CDR3 has 14 residues. Per the germline V gene, CDR1 is SGHDT and CDR2 is YYEEEE. The CDR3 DNA reads TGTGCCAGCAGGTTGCTCGGGGGCACAGATACGCAGTATTTT. Amino acids: CASRLLGGTDTQYF.

This clone was seen more than once but under ten times. This rearrangement joins TRBV7-8 to TRBJ2-7; D is unresolved. CDR1 and CDR2 (germline): SGHVS, FQNEAQ. Trimming pared 1 base from V and 3 bases from J, leaving 13 bases between. CDR3 length equals 15 residues. The CDR3 loop is CASSLVVAAVYEQYF. In nucleotides, the CDR3 is TGTGCCAGCAGCTTAGTGGTCGCAGCTGTCTACGAGCAGTACTTC.

V usage is TRBV7-9 and J usage is TRBJ2-5; 16 nucleotides agree with TRBD2. The ends lost 7 bases at V and 2 bases at J; junction bases unmatched: 7. The CDR3 has 17 amino acids. Germline V gives CDR1 SEHNR, CDR2 FQNEAQ (reference sequence). CDR3 sequence (DNA): TGTGCCAGCAATTCGGGACTAGCGGGAGGGGCGCAAGAGACCCAGTACTTC. Its translation is CASNSGLAGGAQETQYF.

The chain employs TRBV10-1 and TRBJ2-2, with TRBD2 matching 7 bases. Germline-derived CDR1 and CDR2 are WNHNN and SYGVQD (reference sequence). This CDR3 has 15 amino acids. Unmatched junction bases numbered 7, after V lost 2 bases and J lost 7 bases. For the CDR3, the DNA is TGCGCCAGCAGTGAGACCCAACCTAGCGGCGGGGAGCTGTTTTTT. It codes for CASSETQPSGGELFF.

This chain links TRBV3-1 (or the pseudogene TRBV3-2) with TRBJ1-6, with D perhaps TRBD1 (5 bases). Trimming removed 0 bases at V and 7 bases at J, with 10 bases between. The CDR3 is made up of 15 amino acids. Per germline, CDR1 LGHDT and CDR2 YNNKEL (reference sequence). The DNA of the CDR3 is TGTGCCAGCAGCCAAGAGCTGTGGGGGAATTCACCCCTCCACTTT. It codes for CASSQELWGNSPLHF.

The V gene is TRBV5-8, the J gene TRBJ2-1, with 8 bases fitting TRBD2. The germline V gene encodes CDR1 SGHTS and CDR2 YDEGEE. The junction had 3 bases not matched to a gene; V was cut back by 0 bases and J by 1 base. The length of the CDR3 is 16 residues. The CDR3: CASSLGLAGSYNEQFF. The CDR3 region has the DNA TGTGCCAGCAGCTTGGGGCTAGCGGGTTCCTACAATGAGCAGTTCTTC.

V usage is TRBV7-2 and J usage is TRBJ1-2; TRBD1 agrees at 7 bases. Germline V CDR1 and CDR2: SGHTA, FQGNSA. This CDR3 spans 15 amino acids. V gave up 5 bases and J gave up 2 bases; unmatched junction bases: 8. The CDR3 DNA reads TGTGCCAGCAGCCCCCGGGGACAGCTGAACTATGGCTACACCTTC. Its translation: CASSPRGQLNYGYTF.

V and J are TRBV7-2 and TRBJ2-3, with 8 bases fitting TRBD1. The CDR3 consists of 12 residues. V shed 5 bases, J shed 6 bases, and the junction held 1 base outside the gene matches. From germline, CDR1 is SGHTA and CDR2 FQGNSA. Here the CDR3 reads CASSQGADTQYF. Here the CDR3 DNA reads TGTGCCAGCAGCCAGGGGGCGGATACGCAGTATTTT.

J is TRBJ1-5 and V is TRBV19; possible D gene TRBD1, 6 bases. V was pared by 5 bases and J by 5 bases, with 13 bases between. This CDR3 comprises 14 residues. The germline gives CDR1 LNHDA, CDR2 SQIVND (reference sequence). Here the CDR3 reads CASSGLYRDQPQHF. The CDR3 DNA reads as TGTGCCAGTAGTGGGCTCTACAGGGATCAGCCCCAGCATTTT.

This clone was recorded only once. CDR3 nucleotide sequence: TGCGCCAGCAGCTTGGTCCCAGGGCGGGGTGACTATGGCTACACCTTC. Translation gives CASSLVPGRGDYGYTF. The chain employs TRBV5-1 and TRBJ1-2; possible D gene TRBD1, 5 bases. V lost 0 bases to trimming and J lost 3 bases, with 15 bases between them. The CDR3 has 16 amino acids. CDR1 is SGHRS, CDR2 YFSETQ, per germline.

The chain employs TRBV29-1 and TRBJ1-2; no reliable D call. V lost 4 bases, J lost 8 bases, and 11 bases lay in between. From germline, CDR1 is SQVTM and CDR2 ANQGSEA. The length of the CDR3 is 11 residues. Here the CDR3 DNA reads TGCAGCGTTGGGGCGGCTCAGGGCTACACCTTC. Encoded protein: CSVGAAQGYTF.

This chain links TRBV2 with TRBJ2-3; 16 bases line up with TRBD2. Germline-derived CDR1 and CDR2 are SNHLY and FYNNEI. Losses at the gene ends were 6 bases for V and 4 bases for J; bases not matched to a gene: 7. CDR3 length equals 17 residues. In nucleotides, the CDR3 is TGTGCCAGCAGCAAGGGACTAGCGGGGGGGCGGGCAGATACGCAGTATTTT. This codes for CASSKGLAGGRADTQYF.

CDR3 region: CAIRNRETPGDEQYF. The DNA for the CDR3 is TGTGCCATCAGGAACCGGGAAACCCCCGGGGACGAGCAGTACTTC. The chain is built from TRBV10-3 and TRBJ2-7; a possible D gene is TRBD2 (5 bases). The CDR3 runs to 15 residues. CDR1 ENHRY and CDR2 SYGVKD come from the germline V gene. Trimming stripped 6 bases from V and 5 bases from J, with 20 bases between.

There are a few counts of this clone. V is TRBV28 and J is TRBJ2-1, with D possibly called TRBD1 or TRBD2 (5 bases each). The germline V and J ends were trimmed by 3 bases and 0 bases, with 12 bases remaining between them. This CDR3 spans 16 amino acids. The V gene's germline CDR1 is MDHEN and CDR2 SYDVKM. The chain's CDR3 is CASSFWDASSYNEQFF. Written as DNA, the CDR3 is TGTGCCAGCAGTTTTTGGGACGCGAGCTCCTACAATGAGCAGTTCTTC.